The rows below give T cell receptor beta chains drawn from one sample of a study of blood T cell repertoires in COVID-19. Sequencing was performed with immunoSEQ multiplex PCR; in TCRdb, only in-frame clones are kept and a portion is missing. The repertoire holds 140,000 to 150,000 clones, with 80% to 90% as singletons. Sequencing used PBMCs or T cells enriched from blood (not recorded which). These receptors were collected from a man aged 45-60 years who had recovered from COVID-19. CDR3s include the opening cysteine and the closing phenylalanine or tryptophan. A D gene is named only where the DNA matches it firmly. Some rows have no size entry. The others give once, few or many, or a class for an expanded clone.

NA	TRBV15	TRBJ2-2	TRBD2	15	TGTGCCACCAGCAGTATAGCGGGACTAACCGGGGAGCTGTTTTTT	CATSSIAGLTGELFF
NA	TRBV5-1	TRBJ2-2	NA	15	TGCGCCAGCAGCCCGGCGGGGCGGAACACCGGGGAGCTGTTTTTT	CASSPAGRNTGELFF
NA	TRBV6-5	TRBJ2-1	TRBD2	14	TGTGCCAGCAGTCCCGCTAGCGGACCCAATGAGCAGTTCTTC	CASSPASGPNEQFF
once	TRBV7-2	TRBJ2-5	TRBD2	16	TGTGCCAGCAGCTTAGTGCTAGCGGGGGGTCGGGAGACCCAGTACTTC	CASSLVLAGGRETQYF
NA	TRBV5-5	TRBJ1-1	NA	16	TGTGCCAGCAGCTTTCTTTCGGTCCTCATGAACACTGAAGCTTTCTTT	CASSFLSVLMNTEAFF
once	TRBV7-7	TRBJ1-3	NA	16	TGTGCTAGCAGCCCGACACGCTCCCGGTGTGGAAACACCATATATTTT	CASSPTRSRCGNTIYF
NA	TRBV1	TRBJ1-3	NA	18	TGCACCAGCAGCCAAGATCCAGGGGGCGCGTTCTCTGGAAACACCATATATTTT	CTSSQDPGGAFSGNTIYF
NA	TRBV9	TRBJ2-1	NA	16	TGTGCCAGCAGCGTAGGACCAATAGCGGATTACAATGAGCAGTTCTTC	CASSVGPIADYNEQFF
NA	TRBV20-1	TRBJ1-6	NA	11	TGCAGTGCCAGGGCGTATTCACCCCTCCACTTT	CSARAYSPLHF
NA	TRBV6-5	TRBJ1-2	TRBD1	14	TGTGCCAGCAGAGGTACAGGGGGTTACTATGGCTACACCTTC	CASRGTGGYYGYTF
NA	TRBV28	TRBJ2-5	TRBD2	15	TGTGCCAGCAGTTTCGTAGGGGCGGGGGAAGAGACCCAGTACTTC	CASSFVGAGEETQYF
NA	TRBV19	TRBJ1-2	TRBD1	16	TGTGCCAGTAGTAGCCCGGGACAGGGTTTTTCTGATGGCTACACCTTC	CASSSPGQGFSDGYTF
NA	TRBV9	TRBJ1-4	NA	16	TGTGCCAGCAGCGTAGGGGGCAGGGGCGGTGGTGAAAAACTGTTTTTT	CASSVGGRGGGEKLFF
NA	TRBV5-5	TRBJ1-5	TRBD1	18	TGTGCCAGCAGCTTGGCCTTTTCGGGGACAGGGTTAAATCAGCCCCAGCATTTT	CASSLAFSGTGLNQPQHF
NA	TRBV28	TRBJ1-2	TRBD1	15	TGTGCCAGCACTACGGGACAGGGGTCAAGCTATGGCTACACCTTC	CASTTGQGSSYGYTF
NA	TRBV29-1	TRBJ2-7	NA	13	TGCAGCGTTGACGGGGAAATGCTGAACGAGCAGTACTTC	CSVDGEMLNEQYF
NA	TRBV7-3	TRBJ1-1	NA	16	TGTGCCAGCAGCTTATCCCAGAACACTCGTGGAGCTGAAGCTTTCTTT	CASSLSQNTRGAEAFF
once	TRBV24-1	TRBJ2-7	TRBD1	17	TGTGCCACCAGTGATTCCTTTCGGACAGGGGCCACCTACGAGCAGTACTTC	CATSDSFRTGATYEQYF
NA	TRBV7-2	TRBJ2-3	NA	14	TGTGCCAGCAGCTTAGCGTCCGGTTCAGATACGCAGTATTTT	CASSLASGSDTQYF
NA	TRBV6-5	TRBJ2-4	TRBD1	13	TGTGCCAGCAGTCCGACAGGGGGGAACATTCAGTACTTC	CASSPTGGNIQYF
NA	TRBV5-1	TRBJ2-3	TRBD2	17	TGCGCCAGCAGCAAAGGGACTAGCGCGATACAAGCGGATACGCAGTATTTT	CASSKGTSAIQADTQYF
NA	TRBV5-1	TRBJ2-3	NA	14	TGCGCCAGCAGCCCGGACTATCACACAGATACGCAGTATTTT	CASSPDYHTDTQYF
NA	TRBV29-1	TRBJ1-6	TRBD1	13	TGCAGCGTTAGGTGGGACAGCTTTTCACCCCTCCACTTT	CSVRWDSFSPLHF
NA	TRBV29-1	TRBJ1-2	NA	15	TGCAGCGCCTCTCTTTCGCGGGAGGGATTCTATGGCTACACCTTC	CSASLSREGFYGYTF
NA	TRBV27	TRBJ1-6	TRBD1	18	TGTGCCAGCACCCGGGACAGCGAGGGGAGCTCCTATAATTCACCCCTCCACTTT	CASTRDSEGSSYNSPLHF
NA	TRBV11-2	TRBJ2-1	NA	13	TGTGCCAGCAGCTTAACAGGGTACAATGAGCAGTTCTTC	CASSLTGYNEQFF
once	TRBV28	TRBJ1-3	NA	14	TGTGCCAGCCTTGACTGGAGCTCTGGAAACACCATATATTTT	CASLDWSSGNTIYF
once	TRBV28	TRBJ2-1	TRBD1	14	TGTGCCAGCAGACCAGGGGGCTTCGACAATGAGCAGTTCTTC	CASRPGGFDNEQFF
NA	TRBV10-3	TRBJ2-7	TRBD1	10	TGTGCCAACCGACAGGGCGAGCAGTACTTC	CANRQGEQYF
NA	TRBV7-9	TRBJ1-2	NA	15	TGTGCCAGCAGCCCTAGCTCTGGAGGCGGCTATGGCTACACCTTC	CASSPSSGGGYGYTF
NA	TRBV30	TRBJ2-5	TRBD2	12	TGTGCCTGGAGGGCGGGAGCCGAGACCCAGTACTTC	CAWRAGAETQYF
once	TRBV2	TRBJ1-3	TRBD1	14	TGTGCCAGCAAGAGGGACAGCAATGGAAACACCATATATTTT	CASKRDSNGNTIYF
once	TRBV18	TRBJ1-4	NA	15	TGTGCCAGCTCACCATCCGGGACAACTAATGAAAAACTGTTTTTT	CASSPSGTTNEKLFF
NA	TRBV5-8	TRBJ1-3	TRBD1	15	TGTGCCAGCAGCTATCGGACAGGCTCTGGAAACACCATATATTTT	CASSYRTGSGNTIYF
NA	TRBV5-1	TRBJ1-3	NA	14	TGCGCCAGCAGCTTGGGGAGCTCTGGAAACACCATATATTTT	CASSLGSSGNTIYF
NA	TRBV20-1	TRBJ1-1	NA	11	TGCAGCGCGATTGGGAGGGCTGAAGCTTTCTTT	CSAIGRAEAFF
NA	TRBV2	TRBJ1-4	TRBD1	14	TGTGCCAGCCTTAGCGGGACAGGGAGGAGAAAACTGTTTTTT	CASLSGTGRRKLFF
NA	TRBV20-1	TRBJ2-7	NA	14	TGCAGTGCTAGTCCGGGGGAGACGCGCTACGAGCAGTACTTC	CSASPGETRYEQYF
NA	TRBV27	TRBJ1-5	NA	13	TGTGCCAGTAGCACGGGCAGGGATAAGCCCCAGCATTTT	CASSTGRDKPQHF
NA	TRBV7-2	TRBJ2-5	NA	14	TGTGCCAGCAGCCTGGGATGGGGCGGAAAGACCCAGTACTTC	CASSLGWGGKTQYF
NA	TRBV19	TRBJ1-2	NA	11	TGTGCCAGTAGTCTTGGCAGGGGATACACCTTC	CASSLGRGYTF
NA	TRBV19	TRBJ2-5	NA	15	TGTGCCAGTAGTATAGCGGCAGGGGGGCAAGAGACCCAGTACTTC	CASSIAAGGQETQYF
once	TRBV2	TRBJ2-1	TRBD1	13	TGTGCCAGCAAGAGTCAGGGGGTTGATGAGCAGTTCTTC	CASKSQGVDEQFF
NA	TRBV18	TRBJ1-4	NA	18	TGTGCCAGCTCACCACCCGAGTATCAGGGAATTCTAAGGGAAAAACTGTTTTTT	CASSPPEYQGILREKLFF
NA	TRBV18	TRBJ1-1	TRBD1	15	TGTGCCAGCTCACCGGCAGGGGGGATCGACACTGAAGCTTTCTTT	CASSPAGGIDTEAFF
NA	TRBV19	TRBJ1-2	TRBD1	15	TGTGCCAGTAGCAAACTCACCGGGACAGACAATGGCTACACCTTC	CASSKLTGTDNGYTF
once	TRBV6-2/TRBV6-3	TRBJ1-1	NA	15	TGTGCCAGCAGTTCTCCTAGCGTACTCAAACCTGAAGCTTTCTTT	CASSSPSVLKPEAFF
NA	TRBV11-2	TRBJ1-3	NA	15	TGTGCCAGCAGCTTAAGGAGCTACTCTGGAAACACCATATATTTT	CASSLRSYSGNTIYF
NA	TRBV28	TRBJ1-1	TRBD1	16	TGTGCCAGCAGTTTATATCAGGGGGCGCCAGGGACTGAAGCTTTCTTT	CASSLYQGAPGTEAFF
NA	TRBV21-1	TRBJ2-7	NA	17	TGTGCCAGCAGCAAAGAGAGGGCGGGACAGGGGAAGCACGAGCAGTACTTC	CASSKERAGQGKHEQYF
NA	TRBV19	TRBJ1-5	NA	14	TGTGCCAGTAGGGGGACAATCGTACATCAGCCCCAGCATTTT	CASRGTIVHQPQHF
NA	TRBV6-2/TRBV6-3	TRBJ1-2	NA	14	TGTGCCAGCAGTTCTCTCAAAGGGAGTTATGGCTACACCTTC	CASSSLKGSYGYTF
NA	TRBV7-2	TRBJ2-1	NA	15	TGTGCCAGCAGCTTAGCCGGAGTAGCCTACAATGAGCAGTTCTTC	CASSLAGVAYNEQFF